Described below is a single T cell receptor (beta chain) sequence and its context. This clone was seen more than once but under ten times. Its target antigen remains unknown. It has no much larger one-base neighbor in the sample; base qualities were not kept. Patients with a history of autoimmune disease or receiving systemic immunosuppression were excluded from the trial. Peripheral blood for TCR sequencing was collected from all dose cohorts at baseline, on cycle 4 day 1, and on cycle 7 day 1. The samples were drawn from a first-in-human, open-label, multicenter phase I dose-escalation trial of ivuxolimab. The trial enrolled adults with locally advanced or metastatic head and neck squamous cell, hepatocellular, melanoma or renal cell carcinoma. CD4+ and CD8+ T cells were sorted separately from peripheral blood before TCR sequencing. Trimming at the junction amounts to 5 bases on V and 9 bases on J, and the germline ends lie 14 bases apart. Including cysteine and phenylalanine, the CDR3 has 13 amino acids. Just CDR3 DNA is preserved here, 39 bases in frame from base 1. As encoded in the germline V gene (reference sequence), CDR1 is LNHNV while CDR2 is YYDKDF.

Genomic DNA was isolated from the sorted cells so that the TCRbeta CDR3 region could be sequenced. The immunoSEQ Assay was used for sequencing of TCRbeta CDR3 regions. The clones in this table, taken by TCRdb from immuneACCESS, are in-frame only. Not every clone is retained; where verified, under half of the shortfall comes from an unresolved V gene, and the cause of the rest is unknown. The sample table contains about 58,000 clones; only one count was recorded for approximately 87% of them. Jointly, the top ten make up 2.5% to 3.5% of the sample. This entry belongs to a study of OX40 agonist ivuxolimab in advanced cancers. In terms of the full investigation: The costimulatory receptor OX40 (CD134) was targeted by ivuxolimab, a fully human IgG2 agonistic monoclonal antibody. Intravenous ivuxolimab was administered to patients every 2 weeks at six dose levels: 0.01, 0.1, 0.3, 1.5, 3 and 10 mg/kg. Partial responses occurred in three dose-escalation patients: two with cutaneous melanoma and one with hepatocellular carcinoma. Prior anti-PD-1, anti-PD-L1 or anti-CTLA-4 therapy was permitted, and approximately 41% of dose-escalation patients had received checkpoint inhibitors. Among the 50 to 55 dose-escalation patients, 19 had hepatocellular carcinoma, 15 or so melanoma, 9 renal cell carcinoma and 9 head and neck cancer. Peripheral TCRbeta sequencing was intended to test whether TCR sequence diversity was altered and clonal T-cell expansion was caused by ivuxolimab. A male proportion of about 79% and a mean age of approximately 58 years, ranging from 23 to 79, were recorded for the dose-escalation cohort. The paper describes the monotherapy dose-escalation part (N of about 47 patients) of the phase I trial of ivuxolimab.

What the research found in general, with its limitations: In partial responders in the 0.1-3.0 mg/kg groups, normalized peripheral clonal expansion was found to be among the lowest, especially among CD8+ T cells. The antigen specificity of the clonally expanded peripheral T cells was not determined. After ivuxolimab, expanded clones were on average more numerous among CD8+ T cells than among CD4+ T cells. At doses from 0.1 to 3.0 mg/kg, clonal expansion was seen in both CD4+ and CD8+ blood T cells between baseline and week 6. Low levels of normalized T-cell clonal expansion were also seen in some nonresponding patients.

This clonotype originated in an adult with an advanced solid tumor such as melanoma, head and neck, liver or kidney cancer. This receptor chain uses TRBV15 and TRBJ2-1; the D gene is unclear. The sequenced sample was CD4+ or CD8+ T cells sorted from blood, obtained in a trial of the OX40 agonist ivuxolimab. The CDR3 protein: CATSLPAGSEQFF. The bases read TGTGCCACCAGCCTCCCGGCAGGTAGTGAGCAGTTCTTC.